Shown below are 7 T cell receptor beta chains from a single sample sequenced in a study of blood T cells in healthy people across ages. Then a second PCR, running roughly 6 to 11 cycles, was carried out with a sample-barcoded 5' primer and a J-beta primer mix. TCRdb reprocessed the 5' RACE reads via MiXCR and lists one record per CDR3 protein. The sample carries fewer than 1,000,000 distinct CDR3 sequences, about 46% recorded once. Material for sequencing was blood. All receptors come from a man aged 80 or over in good health.

The rearrangement joins TRBV9 to TRBJ2-7, with D unresolved. TRBJ2-5 explains the end of the DNA better; the J call may be wrong. Germline V lookup: CDR1 SGDLS, CDR2 YYNGEE. CDR3 length: 13 amino acids. CDR3 coding DNA: TGTGCCAGCAGCGTAGAAGGCCTTGGGACCCAGTACTTC. Translation: CASSVEGLGTQYF.

This clonotype was counted ten times or more. The chain carries TRBV7-2 and TRBJ1-6; D is uncertain. Germline CDR1 is SGHTA and CDR2 is FQGNSA. Between the trimmed V and J ends, which lost 5 bases and 5 bases, there was a span of 13 bases. CDR3 length: 15 residues. The CDR3 loop is CASSRAYTDNSPLHF. The CDR3, as DNA: TGTGCCAGCAGCAGGGCTTATACGGATAATTCACCCCTCCACTTT.

The rearrangement uses TRBV25-1 and TRBJ1-6, with D possibly TRBD1 on 6 matching bases. The CDR3 loop spans 16 amino acids. With 1 base removed from V and 12 bases from J, the gap between germline ends came to 19 bases. Germline V gene sequence: CDR1 MGHDK, CDR2 SYGVNS. The CDR3 loop is CASSEFGAGEGQPLHF. CDR3 DNA sequence: TGTGCCAGCAGTGAATTCGGGGCAGGGGAGGGGCAACCCCTCCACTTT.

V usage is TRBV12-3 or TRBV12-4 and J usage is TRBJ1-2; 8 bases align to TRBD1. The CDR3 runs to 16 residues. Losses at the gene ends were 3 bases for V and 4 bases for J; bases not matched to a gene: 10. The CDR3 sequence: CASSLWQGAGVYGYTF. DNA for the CDR3: TGTGCCAGCAGTTTGTGGCAGGGGGCAGGGGTCTATGGCTACACCTTC.

The V and J genes are TRBV5-1 and TRBJ2-5, with 12 nucleotides matching TRBD2. Germline CDR1 and CDR2: SGHRS and YFSETQ. The CDR3 is 16 amino acids. V dropped 4 bases and J dropped 11; count of bases not matched to a gene: 15. The CDR3 DNA is TGCGCCAGCAGCACGACGACTAGCGGGAGTGGCAATGAGCAGTACTTC. The encoded protein is CASSTTTSGSGNEQYF.

The rearrangement uses TRBV7-9 and TRBJ2-6, with 8 bases lining up with TRBD1. With V trimmed by 3 bases and J by 0 bases, 4 bases remained unmatched. The CDR3 is 17 amino acids. CDR1 and CDR2 (germline): SEHNR, FQNEAQ (reference sequence). The CDR3 DNA sequence: TGTGCCAGCAGCTTCCAGGGGGCTTACTCTGGGGCCAACGTCCTGACTTTC. Translation: CASSFQGAYSGANVLTF. Filled out from reference TRBV7-9 and TRBJ2-6, the complete variable domain reads DTGVSQNPRHKITKRGQNVTFRCDPISEHNRLYWYRQTLGQGPEFLTYFQNEAQLEKSRLLSDRFSAERPKGSFSTLEIQRTEQGDSAMYLCASSFQGAYSGANVLTFGAGSRLTVL.

In its sample, this clonotype was seen a few times. The chain combines TRBV12-3 or TRBV12-4 with TRBJ2-1; TRBD2 matches 8 bases. CDR3 size: 17 residues. Germline trimming cut 3 bases from V and 3 bases from J; bases unmatched to any gene: 10. The CDR3 DNA is TGTGCCAGCAGTTTTGTCTTGGCTAGCGGGCACTACAATGAGCAGTTCTTC. It specifies CASSFVLASGHYNEQFF.